What follows describes a single T cell receptor (beta chain). This record belongs to a study of blood T cell repertoires in COVID-19. On the study more broadly: There were acute and convalescent COVID-19 samples, and they came from the United States, Italy and Spain. Nucleic acid was either cDNA or gDNA, and it came from T cells, B-cell-depleted T cells, or PBMCs.

In the source study's methods: It was from reference gene primer amplification that nucleated cell counts were estimated. Some clones are missing from TCRdb's copy, which holds only in-frame ones; the method was immunoSEQ multiplex PCR. That table gives V, J and clone size, and the DNA gave D and trimming. The table has approximately 130,000 clones, around 81% seen once; the top ten hold about 10%. This receptor was identified in a human donor in a cohort sampled during active COVID-19. The material sequenced was peripheral blood.

CDR3 sequence: CASRLLLASSNEQFF. DNA for the CDR3: TGTGCAAGTCGCTTATTGTTGGCTAGCAGCAATGAGCAGTTCTTC. This chain connects TRBV12-2 to TRBJ2-1; TRBD2, the table's D call, was not compared with the DNA. TRBV12-2 is an annotated pseudogene. The CDR3 is 15 residues long.